Many counts were recorded for the clone carrying this T cell receptor (beta chain). The source of the sample is a study of early T cells in non-severe SARS-CoV-2 infection. Overall study context: Sequencing used unsorted whole-blood bulk RNA, so chains lack pairing.

Each CDR3 protein is one row after TCRdb ran MiXCR on the 5' RACE reads. Of approximately 56,000 distinct CDR3 sequences listed, more than 12% were seen once; the top ten hold 4.1%. Germline V gives CDR1 SNHLY, CDR2 FYNNEI. Trimming took 6 bases from V and 7 from J, leaving 19 bases between them. CDR3 length: 15 residues. The sample was whole blood, taken at baseline. The sequence was obtained from an adult who was a healthcare worker with PCR-confirmed SARS-CoV-2 infection or an uninfected control (not recorded which). The chain combines TRBV2 with TRBJ1-5, with D possibly matching TRBD1 (6 bases). In DNA form, the CDR3 reads TGTGCCAGCAGACCCATGGCGGGGGCGGACCAGCCCCAGCATTTT. The encoded protein is CASRPMAGADQPQHF.